The source of this T cell receptor beta chain is a study of T cells in Graves' hyperthyroidism and ophthalmopathy (dated by TCRdb to about 2019). In terms of the full investigation: Peripheral blood was collected at initial diagnosis, before any treatment. Prospective prediction of ophthalmopathy was tested in an independent validation cohort consisting of some 20 hyperthyroidism patients and more than 15 patients who later progressed to ophthalmopathy. After blood sampling, hyperthyroidism patients were treated with methimazole at a starting dose of 30 mg daily, and ophthalmopathy patients were treated with high-dose intravenous methylprednisolone. According to the paper, TCR Vbeta CDR3 sequencing was carried out on over 130 peripheral blood samples, which came from 40 to 45 ophthalmopathy, some 73 hyperthyroidism and about 17 progressor patients. TCR V-J signatures able to tell the groups apart were searched for in a discovery cohort of 100 patients, of whom around 43 had Graves' ophthalmopathy and 55 to 65 had stable Graves' hyperthyroidism. The roughly 100 discovery patients were randomly split 7:3 into training and test sets. In several Graves' hyperthyroidism patients, the study also compared T-cell repertoires from thyroid tissue with T-cell repertoires from blood.

A patient counted as having stable Graves' hyperthyroidism if no progression to ophthalmopathy occurred over 18 months of follow-up. Hyperthyroidism patients were aged 18 to 65 years and newly diagnosed, with disease duration of less than 2 months. Patients with uncontrolled infections, other autoimmune diseases, pregnancy or lactation were excluded. Diagnoses relied on clinical symptoms, serum thyroxine and TRAb, thyroid ultrasound and orbital computed tomography. Ficoll-Paque density gradient centrifugation was used to isolate PBMCs from approximately 11 ml of fresh peripheral blood. Total RNA was extracted using Trizol reagent, and RNA quality was assessed on an Agilent 2100 Bioanalyzer. As encoded in the germline V gene, CDR1 is MDHEN while CDR2 is SYDVKM. V has 11 bases trimmed and J has 6 bases trimmed; junction bases matching no gene number 6. CDR3 length: 13 amino acids, cysteine to phenylalanine. Only the CDR3 part of the read is kept: 39 bases, read in frame from the first base.

General findings and caveats noted by the study authors: No statistical method was used to fix the sample size in advance, and group allocation was not hidden from the investigators. Most expanded thyroid clonotypes (frequency above 0.001) were also detected in blood, suggesting blood repertoires may reflect thyroid immune responses. In validation, the model predicted progression to ophthalmopathy a median of approximately 6.6 months before onset, with about 67% sensitivity and 72.22% specificity. A 13 V-J signature model separated ophthalmopathy from stable hyperthyroidism, with roughly 88% sensitivity and 81.08% specificity in cross-validation and 80%/75% in testing.

The TCR beta CDR3 regions were amplified from the RNA transcripts. The first round of RT-PCR for the TCR CDR3 was performed with the HTBI primer set and the Qiagen OneStep RT-PCR kit. The libraries were constructed in a second round of multiplex PCR and then size-selected and purified. The libraries were sequenced on an Illumina HiSeq2000 using paired-end 100 bp reads. In the source study's methods: Raw data were processed with SOAPnuke, discarding reads with adapters, uncalled bases, mean Phred below 15, or no exact constant-primer or identifier match. COPE v1.2.5 was used to merge the high-quality paired reads, and each unique nucleotide sequence was defined as a clonotype. Clonotypes were aligned to IMGT TRBV, TRBD and TRBJ reference segments using MiTCR v1.1. Analysis was restricted to V-J combinations with a frequency above 0.0001, which covered 98% to 99.2% of repertoires. The TCS score was defined as F50 (clonal expansion) divided by E x V (chaos), with BLOSUM62-based TCRdist calculated between CDR3 peptides within each V-J. Welch's t-statistics and random forest reduced fewer than 550 V-J features to roughly 13, which were used in a naive Bayes classifier (R e1071). TCRdb applied fastp at Q25 and MiXCR to the public reads, then kept only in-frame beta chains. Rows are combined by CDR3 protein, so each entry shows the most common genes and DNA. These V and J calls originate from TCRdb's pipeline instead of the authors' own analysis. The sample yields approximately 600,000 distinct CDR3 sequences; around 15% were counted once. 3% to 4% of the sample is held by the ten biggest clonotypes.

About this clonotype itself: There is no known antigen for this receptor. There are no base qualities to consult, and no much larger clone falls within one base.

The V and J genes are TRBV28 and TRBJ2-1; 11 central bases correspond to TRBD2. The receptor comes from a woman between 25 and 40 years old with Graves' hyperthyroidism. Material: blood. The nucleotides read TGTGCCGCCGGGCTAGCGGGAGGCAATGAGCAGTTCTTC. Translation gives CAAGLAGGNEQFF.